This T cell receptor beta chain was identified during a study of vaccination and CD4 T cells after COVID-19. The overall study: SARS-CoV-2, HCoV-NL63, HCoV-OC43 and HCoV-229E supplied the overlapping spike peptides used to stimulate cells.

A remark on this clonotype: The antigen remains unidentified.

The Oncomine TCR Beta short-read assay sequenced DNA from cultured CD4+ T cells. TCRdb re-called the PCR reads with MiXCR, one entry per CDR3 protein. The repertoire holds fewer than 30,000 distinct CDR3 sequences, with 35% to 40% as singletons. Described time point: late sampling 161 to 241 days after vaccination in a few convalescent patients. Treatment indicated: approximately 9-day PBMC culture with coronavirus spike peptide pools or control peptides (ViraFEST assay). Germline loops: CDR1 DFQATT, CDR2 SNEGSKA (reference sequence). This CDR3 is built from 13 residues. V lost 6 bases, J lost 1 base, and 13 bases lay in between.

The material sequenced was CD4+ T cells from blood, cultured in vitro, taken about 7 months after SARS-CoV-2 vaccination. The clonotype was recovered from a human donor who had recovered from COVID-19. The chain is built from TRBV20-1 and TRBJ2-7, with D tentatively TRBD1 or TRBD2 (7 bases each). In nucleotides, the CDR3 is TGCAGTGCCAGGGGGGGAAGTTCCTACGAGCAGTACTTC. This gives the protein CSARGGSSYEQYF.